Included here is one T cell receptor (beta chain) sequence, with context. This sample was taken from a study of memory CD8 T cells in hepatitis C reinfection. Study at large: Samples before reinfection came 55 to 20 weeks prior to detection. Effector CD127- and memory CD127+ tetramer+ CD8 cells were sorted apart in a couple of donors.

The time point denotes: pre-reinfection, 55 to 20 weeks before reinfection detection. TCR sequencing was done directly ex vivo on sorted cells, without expansion in vitro. The table came from immunoSEQ multiplex PCR; TCRdb's copy has only in-frame clones and leaves some out. This table has 300 or so clones, around 74% appearing once. Study-wide results and limits: Influenza cross-reactivity of NS3-1073-specific CD8 T cells may affect this repertoire. Pre-reinfection repertoires were narrower among resolvers compared with chronic donors.

The CDR3 loop spans 17 amino acids. Germline CDR1 and CDR2: MGHRA and YSYEKL. The germline V and J ends were trimmed by 0 bases and 6 bases, with 20 bases remaining between them. V and J are TRBV4-1 and TRBJ2-5; TRBD1 is a possible D gene (6 bases). Sequencing input: HCV tetramer-positive CD8+ T cells sorted from blood. This TCR was recovered from a man aged 18 to 30 with hepatitis C virus infection. CDR3 DNA sequence: TGCGCCAGCAGCCAAGATATAGTAGGGGGTCTCTTAAAGACCCAGTACTTC. Translated: CASSQDIVGGLLKTQYF.